The sequence of this T cell receptor (beta chain) was determined in a study of shared clonotypes between healthy human individuals (dated by TCRdb to the early 2020s). In the study overall: A few men and a couple of women, aged 18 to 49 years, made up the cohort. For each donor, CD4 naive and CD4 memory were each run on three plates, CD8 naive on two plates, and CD8 memory on one plate. To estimate repertoire size and how much clonotype sharing occurs between individuals, the study deeply sequenced the blood TCR repertoires of roughly 5 healthy adults. To increase sequencing depth and limit assay-specific biases, TCR repertoire library preparation and sequencing were carried out by different laboratories using diverse techniques. Between about 0.9 and 9 billion PBMCs per donor were obtained by leukapheresis.

CD8 naive samples consisted of CD45RO-negative cells that were positively selected for CCR7, yielding a CD45RA+CCR7+ population without TemRA cells. Donors were healthy HIV-negative adults with no recently reported acute infections or vaccinations. Only Caucasian adults living in Nashville, Tennessee, USA were represented among the donors. Blood was collected by leukapheresis, and PBMCs were isolated by Ficoll-Histopaque density gradient centrifugation and then cryopreserved in liquid nitrogen vapor phase. Purity and quantity of every magnetically sorted T cell population were checked by analytical flow cytometry. From each sorted fraction, genomic DNA was isolated and quantified by UV absorbance on a Nanodrop 2000c. The paper's findings and limits, for the study overall: Pairwise subsampling indicated that sequencing depth was expected to affect the degree of clonotype sharing among donors. Because the study included a small number of donors, the genetic and exposure-history diversity represented was limited. Naive subsets generally had larger estimated clonotype richness than memory subsets did. Sampling was restricted to blood, and TCR repertoires in tissues likely differ from the TCR repertoires found in blood. When a handful of donors were compared, the shared fraction of clonotypes was 5% to 6.5% for naive CD4, more than 3% for naive CD8, 2% to 2.5% for memory CD4, and 0.4% for memory CD8. Incomplete sequencing was indicated by rarefaction of sorted-subset datasets, despite the large sequencing depth. Higher generation probabilities were observed for clonotypes shared by all four sorted-subset donors than for non-shared clonotypes.

TCR CDR3 regions were amplified from genomic DNA by multiplex PCR using the deep immunoSEQ assay. Extracted genomic DNA from each cell subset was spread evenly across all wells of several immunoSEQ 96-well plates, with each plate serving as a replicate. For sorted subsets, 200 to 250 ng of genomic DNA, equivalent to 25,000 to 35,000 T cell genomes, went into each replicate PCR. Purified libraries were measured with a Qubit 3.0 fluorometer, size-checked on a Bioanalyzer 2100, and measured again with the KAPA Library Quantification kit. A separate single-read 150-cycle Illumina NextSeq 550 flow cell was used to sequence each immunoSEQ 96-well plate. As for how the authors treated the data: Because the immunoSEQ output included only junctional sequences and no quality scores, the filtering could not be the same as the filtering used for full-length reads. To assign V/J genes and CDR3, sequences were annotated using PyIR, a Python wrapper for IgBLAST v1.9, with IMGT germline references. Reads were removed for weak V/J assignments (E-value above 1e-6), missing CDR3, stop codons, out-of-frame junctions, or ambiguous translated residues. A V3J clonotype was defined by an identical inferred V gene, J gene, and CDR3 amino acid sequence. Percentage overlap between repertoires was calculated by dividing the number of shared unique clonotypes by the size of the smaller repertoire. Richness of each repertoire was evaluated using RTK rarefaction, the Chao1 estimator, and Recon v2.1 estimates of unobserved clonotypes. Generation probabilities for all TCRbeta clonotypes obtained by the gDNA method from four donors were computed using OLGA. As stored in TCRdb, this immuneACCESS dataset retains in-frame rearrangements with V and J assigned. A fraction of the clones does not appear; measured against another copy, unresolved V genes explain less than half of the discrepancy, and the remainder lacks a known reason. D and trimming were read from the DNA, whereas the V and J calls and clone size are those reported in that table. Across this sample there are around 2.1 million clones, with approximately 94% seen only once. The top ten hold roughly 1.8% of the sample.

About this clone: The specificity of this receptor is unknown. No qualities accompany the bases; no much larger clone lies one base away.

Material for sequencing was naive CD8+ T cells from PBMCs. According to the study, the label for this sample's cell subset or site signals: CD45RA+CCR7+. The receptor was isolated from a man aged 18 to 30 in good health. Some clones in this sample may be carry-over from other donors' samples.

The DNA is TGTGCCACCAGCAGTACGGTAGGGAGCAATCAGCCCCAGCATTTT. This encodes CATSSTVGSNQPQHF. The sequence links TRBV15 to TRBJ1-5; no D gene is confidently identified. Trimming at the junction amounts to 3 bases on V and 1 base on J, and the germline ends lie 10 bases apart. CDR1 and CDR2 were assigned from the germline V gene (reference sequence) as LNHNV and YYDKDF. Including cysteine and phenylalanine, the CDR3 has 15 amino acids. Only CDR3 DNA remains: 45 bases, in frame from the first base.